This is a list of T cell receptor beta chains from one sample in a study of tumor-infiltrating lymphocytes in localized non-small cell lung cancer. The protocol was immunoSEQ multiplex PCR, while the TCRdb copy is restricted to in-frame clones and leaves out a portion. The sample yields around 16,000 clones, roughly 72% seen once. The sequenced material came from lung tumor tissue. The receptors derive from a human donor with non-small cell lung cancer. Both conserved end residues are part of each CDR3. D genes are given only for firm matches.

>TRBJ1-2|TRBD1|TRBV19
CASSTTGSLYGYTF
TGTGCCAGTAGTACGACAGGGTCCCTCTATGGCTACACCTTC
>TRBJ2-6|TRBD2|TRBV7-6
CASSLELAGVMDYSGANVLTF
TGTGCCAGCAGCTTAGAACTAGCGGGAGTCATGGATTACTCTGGGGCCAACGTCCTGACTTTC
>TRBJ2-5|TRBD1|TRBV10-3
CAISEWGQQETQYF
TGTGCCATCAGTGAGTGGGGACAGCAAGAGACCCAGTACTTC
>TRBJ1-1|NA|TRBV6-5
CASGLDKNTEAFF
TGTGCCAGCGGCCTAGACAAGAACACTGAAGCTTTCTTT
>TRBJ1-2|NA|TRBV2
CASSEQGPNYGYTF
TGTGCCAGCAGTGAACAGGGGCCCAACTATGGCTACACCTTC
>TRBJ2-7|NA|TRBV5-1
CASSSVKTDRLHSYEQYF
TGCGCCAGCAGCTCAGTAAAAACTGACAGGCTCCACTCCTACGAGCAGTACTTC
>TRBJ1-2|NA|TRBV6-1
CASSPRGWGWGYTF
TGTGCCAGCAGCCCCAGGGGATGGGGATGGGGCTACACCTTC
>TRBJ1-5|TRBD1|TRBV18
CASSPTGVNQPQHF
TGTGCCAGCTCCCCGACAGGGGTGAATCAGCCCCAGCATTTT
>TRBJ1-2|TRBD1|TRBV30
CAWRAQTGLGYTF
TGTGCCTGGAGAGCCCAGACAGGGCTCGGCTACACCTTC
>TRBJ2-3|NA|TRBV7-9
CASSPWAGSTDTQYF
TGTGCCAGCAGCCCCTGGGCAGGGAGCACAGATACGCAGTATTTT